This T cell receptor (beta chain) was found in a study of human T cells and chemical hapten exposure. Total RNA extraction was carried out from unfractionated whole blood. The CDR3 runs to 13 residues. Trimming removed 8 bases from V and 8 bases from J, with 16 bases in between. The library labeled individual cDNA molecules by adding unique molecular identifiers to them. One entry per CDR3 protein, called by TCRdb with MiXCR from the 5' RACE reads. Among 110,000 or so distinct CDR3 sequences listed, approximately 20% were seen once. This clonotype has only a few counts. The chain recombines TRBV12-3 or TRBV12-4 with TRBJ2-1; D not resolved. The sequence came from a human donor in good health. CDR3 DNA sequence: TGTGCCAGCCGCTTCGATGGGATCGATGAGCAGTTCTTC. Translated: CASRFDGIDEQFF.